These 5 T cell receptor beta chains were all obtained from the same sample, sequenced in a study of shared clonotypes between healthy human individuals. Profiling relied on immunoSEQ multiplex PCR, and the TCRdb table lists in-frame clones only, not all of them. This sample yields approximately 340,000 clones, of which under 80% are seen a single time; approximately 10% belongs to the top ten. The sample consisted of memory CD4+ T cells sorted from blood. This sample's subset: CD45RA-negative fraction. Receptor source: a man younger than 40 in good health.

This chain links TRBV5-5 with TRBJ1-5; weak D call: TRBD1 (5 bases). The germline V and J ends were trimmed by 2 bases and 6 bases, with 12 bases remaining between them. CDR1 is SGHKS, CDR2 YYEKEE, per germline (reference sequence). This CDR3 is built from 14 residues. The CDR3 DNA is TGTGCCAGCAGCTTACAGGCTCGTGGTCAGCCCCAGCATTTT. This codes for CASSLQARGQPQHF.

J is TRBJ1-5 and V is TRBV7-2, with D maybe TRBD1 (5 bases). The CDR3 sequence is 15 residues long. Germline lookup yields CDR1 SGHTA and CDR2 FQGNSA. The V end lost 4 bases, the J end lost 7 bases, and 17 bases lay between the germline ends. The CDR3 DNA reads TGTGCCAGCAGCTCTAGAGCAGGGTCGGGGCAGCCCCAGCATTTT. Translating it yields CASSSRAGSGQPQHF.

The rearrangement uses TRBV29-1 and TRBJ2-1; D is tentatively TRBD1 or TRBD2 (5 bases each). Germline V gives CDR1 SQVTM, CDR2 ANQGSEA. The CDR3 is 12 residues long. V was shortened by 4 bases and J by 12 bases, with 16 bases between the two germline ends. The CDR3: CSVAGTNVWQFF. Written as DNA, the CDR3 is TGCAGCGTTGCCGGGACCAATGTATGGCAGTTCTTC.

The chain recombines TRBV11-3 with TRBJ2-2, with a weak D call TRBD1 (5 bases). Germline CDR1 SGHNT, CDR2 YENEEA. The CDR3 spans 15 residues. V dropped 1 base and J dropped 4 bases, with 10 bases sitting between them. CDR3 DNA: TGTGCCAGCAGCTTAGGTTCTGGGGCCACCGGGGAGCTGTTTTTT. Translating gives CASSLGSGATGELFF.

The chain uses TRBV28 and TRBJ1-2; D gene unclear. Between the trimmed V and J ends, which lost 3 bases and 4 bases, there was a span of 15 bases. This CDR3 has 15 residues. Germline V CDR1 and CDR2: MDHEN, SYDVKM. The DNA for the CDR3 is TGTGCCAGCAGTTTCTCAGATTCCGGGGTCTATGGCTACACCTTC. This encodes CASSFSDSGVYGYTF.